This T cell receptor (beta chain) was sequenced in a study of blood T cell repertoires in COVID-19. The trim removed 5 bases at V and 2 bases at J, leaving 5 bases unmatched. The germline gives CDR1 SGHNT, CDR2 YENEEA. There are 14 residues in the CDR3. Sequencing used immunoSEQ multiplex PCR; TCRdb keeps in-frame clones, though not all of them. This repertoire shows fewer than 150,000 clones, roughly 83% found once; its top ten account for approximately 13%. The sample consisted of peripheral blood. The TCR comes from a woman aged 25 to 39 who had recovered from COVID-19. The chain employs TRBV11-3 and TRBJ2-7; 8 bases fit TRBD2. CDR3 protein: CASSAGGTAYEQYF. The CDR3 nucleotides read TGTGCCAGCAGCGCGGGGGGTACGGCCTACGAGCAGTACTTC.